Following are 31 T cell receptor beta chains from one sample sequenced in a study of identical twins (dated by TCRdb to the mid-2010s). The method was 5' RACE. Sequencing relied on an Illumina HiSeq 2000. TCRdb redid the processing of the public reads, applying fastp at Q25 and MiXCR, and retained in-frame beta chains. A single entry per CDR3 protein holds the most common genes and DNA from its merged rows. This sample comprises approximately 700,000 distinct CDR3 sequences, roughly 6% of them detected only once. The ten top clones hold 1.5% to 2% of the sample. The sample was naive T cells sorted from blood. Explained via the paper, the cell subset or site label denotes: cells isolated with a human naive T-cell isolation kit. Receptors originate from a man aged 18 to 35 in good health.

This clonotype has at least ten counts. The V call is TRBV10-1, the J call TRBJ1-1; unclear D gene. V was pared by 3 bases and J by 0 bases, with 5 bases between. This CDR3 region has 13 residues. Germline V CDR1 and CDR2: WNHNN, SYGVQD (reference sequence). CDR3 sequence: CASSDGMNTEAFF. The CDR3 nucleotides are TGCGCCAGCAGTGATGGCATGAACACTGAAGCTTTCTTT.

This clonotype was observed at least ten times. The V call is TRBV7-2, the J call TRBJ2-1, with TRBD2 identical over 8 bases. Germline V gives CDR1 SGHTA, CDR2 FQGNSA. The CDR3 consists of 11 residues. Trimming cost V 4 bases and J 12 bases; bases outside gene matches: 2. CDR3 DNA sequence: TGTGCCAGCAGCTCCGGGACTAGGCAGTTCTTC. It encodes CASSSGTRQFF. Drawing the rest from reference TRBV7-2 and TRBJ2-1, the complete variable domain is GAGVSQSPSNKVTEKGKDVELRCDPISGHTALYWYRQSLGQGLEFLIYFQGNSAPDKSGLPSDRFSAERTGGSVSTLTIQRTQQEDSAVYLCASSSGTRQFFGPGTRLTVL.

There are a few counts of this clonotype. V usage is TRBV14 and J usage is TRBJ1-1, with D hard to call. CDR1 and CDR2 (germline): SGHDN, FVKESK. This CDR3 has 15 amino acids. The germline V and J ends were trimmed by 2 bases and 4 bases, with 14 bases remaining between them. Here the CDR3 DNA reads TGTGCCAGCAGCCAAAACCGGGGAAGACCCACTGAAGCTTTCTTT. As protein: CASSQNRGRPTEAFF.

This clonotype appeared many times. The chain uses TRBV5-1 and TRBJ2-2, with D possibly matching TRBD1 (5 bases). CDR3 length: 14 residues. V was shortened by 4 bases and J by 3 bases, with 10 bases between the two germline ends. CDR1 and CDR2 (germline): SGHRS, YFSETQ. In nucleotides, the CDR3 is TGCGCCAGCAGCCCTTCAGGGCACACCGGGGAGCTGTTTTTT. Translating gives CASSPSGHTGELFF.

This clonotype came up a few times. J is TRBJ2-3 and V is TRBV29-1, with TRBD1 matching over 8 bases. Trimming at V came to 7 bases and at J to 1 base, leaving 10 bases not matched to a gene. This CDR3 has 15 amino acids. The germline CDR1 and CDR2 sequences are SQVTM and ANQGSEA. The DNA for the CDR3 is TGCAGCGGCGGAACAGGGGGAATCGGCACAGATACGCAGTATTTT. Translated, it gives CSGGTGGIGTDTQYF.

This clonotype has a handful of counts. The chain joins TRBV21-1 to TRBJ1-2; TRBD1, the D gene given by the table, was not confirmed from the DNA. TRBV21-1 is a pseudogene. This CDR3 has 13 residues. CDR3 in amino acids: CASHHRVLNGYTF. In DNA form, the CDR3 reads TGTGCCAGCCACCACAGGGTTCTGAATGGCTACACCTTC.

This rearrangement joins TRBV10-3 to TRBJ2-3, with D maybe TRBD2 (7 bases). Germline values: CDR1 ENHRY, CDR2 SYGVKD. The CDR3 contains 15 residues. The V and J ends lost 10 bases and 2 bases respectively, with 19 bases between them. DNA of the CDR3: TGTGCCACCCTTGGCGGGGGCGAGTTCACAGATACGCAGTATTTT. Amino acid sequence: CATLGGGEFTDTQYF.

This clonotype was counted once. The CDR3 spells CASSQASGQQFF. Here the CDR3 DNA reads TGTGCCAGCAGCCAAGCGTCAGGACAGCAGTTCTTC. The chain recombines TRBV3-1 with TRBJ2-1; D is undetermined. This CDR3 spans 12 amino acids. The germline gives CDR1 LGHDT, CDR2 YNNKEL (reference sequence). V was cut by 1 base and J by 11 bases, with 9 bases left in between.

The genes are TRBV6-2 or TRBV6-3 and TRBJ2-5; no definite D call. Deletions cut 4 bases from V and 5 bases from J, with 11 bases between. The CDR3 consists of 13 residues. Germline V gene sequence: CDR1 MNHEY, CDR2 SVGEGT. This chain's CDR3 is CASSFSHRETQYF. CDR3 coding DNA: TGTGCCAGCAGTTTCTCCCACCGGGAGACCCAGTACTTC.

This clonotype was picked up many times. The rearrangement uses TRBV4-1 and TRBJ2-1; tentative D call: TRBD1 (6 bases). In germline, CDR1 is MGHRA, CDR2 YSYEKL. Trimming stripped 1 base from V and 2 bases from J, with 12 bases between. The CDR3 contains 16 residues. CDR3 in amino acids: CASSQGNREAYNEQFF. CDR3 nucleotide sequence: TGCGCCAGCAGCCAAGGGAACAGGGAAGCCTACAATGAGCAGTTCTTC.

The J gene is TRBJ2-3, the V gene TRBV2; no reliable D call. Trimming pared 5 bases from V and 3 bases from J, leaving 15 bases between. Germline loops: CDR1 SNHLY, CDR2 FYNNEI. This CDR3 contains 15 residues. In DNA form, the CDR3 reads TGTGCCAGCAGTCCTACACTCCAAACTACAGATACGCAGTATTTT. It specifies CASSPTLQTTDTQYF.

The chain uses TRBV11-2 and TRBJ2-1; 10 nucleotides line up with TRBD2. The V gene end was trimmed by 3 bases and the J gene end by 3 bases; junction bases not matched to a gene: 11. In germline, CDR1 is SGHAT, CDR2 FQNNGV. The CDR3 runs 18 residues. The CDR3 DNA sequence: TGTGCCAGCAGCTTCCCTCAACAAGGACTAGCGGACTACAATGAGCAGTTCTTC. This encodes CASSFPQQGLADYNEQFF. The full variable domain, completed using reference TRBV11-2 and TRBJ2-1, is EAGVAQSPRYKIIEKRQSVAFWCNPISGHATLYWYQQILGQGPKLLIQFQNNGVVDDSQLPKDRFSAERLKGVDSTLKIQPAKLEDSAVYLCASSFPQQGLADYNEQFFGPGTRLTVL.

This clonotype has ten or more counts. J is TRBJ2-3 and V is TRBV21-1; TRBD1, the table's D call, lacks a check against the DNA. TRBV21-1 is a known pseudogene. The CDR3 totals 13 residues. In nucleotides, the CDR3 is TGTGCCAGCTTTCTCCCCTCGGCAGATACGCAGTATTTT. Its protein product is CASFLPSADTQYF.

The genes are TRBV14 and TRBJ2-1; 8 bases align to TRBD2. Trimming cost V 5 bases and J 0 bases; bases outside gene matches: 12. CDR3 length: 18 residues. The germline gives CDR1 SGHDN, CDR2 FVKESK. In nucleotides, the CDR3 is TGTGCCAGCAGCACCGGTACTAGCGGAAGGAGCTCCTACAATGAGCAGTTCTTC. It encodes CASSTGTSGRSSYNEQFF.

This clonotype was counted many times. The rearrangement joins TRBV29-1 to TRBJ1-2; D is undetermined. Germline values: CDR1 SQVTM, CDR2 ANQGSEA. V was shortened by 4 bases and J by 4 bases, with 16 bases between the two germline ends. The CDR3 totals 14 residues. The CDR3 sequence is CSVVLRTGGYGYTF. CDR3 in DNA: TGCAGCGTTGTACTCCGGACGGGCGGCTATGGCTACACCTTC.

This clonotype has only a few counts. This chain connects TRBV18 to TRBJ1-5, with D hard to call. The CDR3 has 15 residues. The germline V gene has CDR1 KGHSH and CDR2 LQKENI. Deletions cut 0 bases from V and 0 bases from J, with 6 bases between. The CDR3 DNA follows: TGTGCCAGCTCACCACCGGGGATTAGCAATCAGCCCCAGCATTTT. The encoded protein is CASSPPGISNQPQHF.

This clonotype was seen more than once but under ten times. The genes are TRBV20-1 and TRBJ1-1; D gene ambiguous. Germline-derived CDR1 and CDR2 are DFQATT and SNEGSKA (reference sequence). The CDR3 consists of 12 residues. The DNA of the CDR3 is TGCAGGGCGCAGGAGGGGAACACTGAAGCTTTCTTT. It translates to CRAQEGNTEAFF.

This clonotype was counted ten times or more. The chain links TRBV6-1 to TRBJ2-1; perhaps TRBD2 as D (6 bases). V lost 6 bases to trimming and J lost 2 bases, with 17 bases between them. This CDR3 has 16 residues. Germline V gene sequence: CDR1 MNHNS, CDR2 SASEGT. CDR3 region: CASSPTSRGTYNEQFF. CDR3 nucleotide sequence: TGTGCCAGCAGCCCTACTAGCCGAGGAACCTACAATGAGCAGTTCTTC.

The chain couples TRBV7-2 to TRBJ1-3; no reliable D call. Between the trimmed V and J ends, which lost 1 base and 1 base, there was a span of 17 bases. The CDR3 is 18 residues long. Looked up from germline, CDR1 is SGHTA and CDR2 is FQGNSA. Here the CDR3 DNA reads TGTGCCAGCAGCTTAGGCTGGGAGCCAACGGGTTCTGGAAACACCATATATTTT. Translation gives CASSLGWEPTGSGNTIYF.

This clonotype was counted between two and nine times. This sequence joins TRBV2 and TRBJ2-7, with 9 bases identical to TRBD1. Germline V CDR1 and CDR2: SNHLY, FYNNEI. Trimming removed 6 bases from V and 0 bases from J; junction bases left unmatched: 3. This CDR3 comprises 14 residues. In DNA, the CDR3 is TGTGCCAGCAGCCACAGGGGGCACTCCTACGAGCAGTACTTC. The encoded protein is CASSHRGHSYEQYF.

This clonotype was detected only a few times. This rearrangement joins TRBV5-6 to TRBJ1-5; the D is unclear. This CDR3 is built from 15 residues. V lost 0 bases and J lost 6, with 13 bases in between. Germline CDR1 SGHDT, CDR2 YYEEEE. The chain's CDR3 is CASSLAFGLGQPQHF. In DNA, the CDR3 is TGTGCCAGCAGCTTGGCCTTCGGGTTGGGTCAGCCCCAGCATTTT.

V and J are TRBV12-3 or TRBV12-4 and TRBJ2-1; unclear D gene. The ends were cut back, 6 bases at V and 8 bases at J, with 8 bases in the middle. The CDR3 has 11 amino acids. This chain's CDR3 is CASRAVDEQFF. CDR3 sequence (DNA): TGTGCCAGCAGGGCGGTGGATGAGCAGTTCTTC.

The J gene is TRBJ2-2, the V gene TRBV12-3 or TRBV12-4, with TRBD1 as a possible D gene (5 bases). This CDR3 is 13 amino acids long. V lost 8 bases and J lost 4, with 11 bases in between. Here the CDR3 reads CASSRVGTGELFF. DNA for the CDR3: TGTGCCAGCTCCAGGGTGGGCACCGGGGAGCTGTTTTTT.

The sample holds many counts of this clonotype. V and J are TRBV20-1 and TRBJ2-3; D is tentatively TRBD1 or TRBD2 (6 bases each). Germline CDR1 DFQATT, CDR2 SNEGSKA (reference sequence). The V and J ends lost 1 base and 1 base respectively, with 15 bases between them. CDR3 length: 16 residues. CDR3 nucleotide sequence: TGCAGTGCTAGAGCGCCCCGGGGGCCTGGCACAGATACGCAGTATTTT. Its protein is CSARAPRGPGTDTQYF.

This clonotype was detected many times. The chain uses TRBV7-8 and TRBJ1-3; 8 bases are shared with TRBD1. From germline, CDR1 is SGHVS and CDR2 FQNEAQ. J was trimmed by 0 bases and V by 5 bases; bases with no gene match: 3. This CDR3 has 15 amino acids. Here the CDR3 DNA reads TGTGCCAGCAGCGCTACAGGGGGCTCTGGAAACACCATATATTTT. Its protein is CASSATGGSGNTIYF.

The V gene is TRBV20-1, the J gene TRBJ1-3; D is possibly TRBD1 (5 bases). There are 14 residues in the CDR3. Between the trimmed V and J ends, which lost 3 bases and 2 bases, there was a span of 11 bases. The germline gives CDR1 DFQATT, CDR2 SNEGSKA (reference sequence). CDR3 in amino acids: CSASPLGAGNTIYF. CDR3 DNA: TGCAGTGCTAGTCCCTTGGGGGCTGGAAACACCATATATTTT.

This rearrangement joins TRBV7-8 to TRBJ2-1, with 7 bases fitting TRBD2. Germline lookup yields CDR1 SGHVS and CDR2 FQNEAQ. This CDR3 comprises 17 residues. Trimming took 2 bases from V and 6 from J; bases not matched to a gene: 13. The CDR3 DNA reads TGTGCCAGCAGCTTATGGGTACCTCGCGGGAGTGTCAATGAGCAGTTCTTC. Protein: CASSLWVPRGSVNEQFF. The whole variable domain, filled in from reference TRBV7-8 and TRBJ2-1, reads GAGVSQSPRYKVAKRGQDVALRCDPISGHVSLFWYQQALGQGPEFLTYFQNEAQLDKSGLPSDRFFAERPEGSVSTLKIQRTQQEDSAVYLCASSLWVPRGSVNEQFFGPGTRLTVL.

This clonotype was counted ten times or more. The chain is built from TRBV5-1 and TRBJ2-1; the D call may be TRBD1 or TRBD2 (5 bases each). The CDR3 has 13 amino acids. Germline V gives CDR1 SGHRS, CDR2 YFSETQ. Trimming stripped 4 bases from V and 10 bases from J, with 15 bases between. The CDR3 spells CASSRGEEAEQFF. Written as DNA, the CDR3 is TGCGCCAGCAGCCGGGGCGAGGAGGCCGAGCAGTTCTTC.

This clonotype came up many times. The V gene is TRBV7-2, the J gene TRBJ1-1; no definite D call. CDR1 and CDR2 from the germline V gene are SGHTA and FQGNSA. This CDR3 has 13 residues. Trimming pared 1 base from V and 3 bases from J, leaving 6 bases between. The CDR3 nucleotides read TGTGCCAGCAGCTTAGTAGTGGACACTGAAGCTTTCTTT. This gives the protein CASSLVVDTEAFF.

The rearrangement uses TRBV24-1 and TRBJ2-2; 11 nucleotides align to TRBD2. The CDR3 covers 17 residues. Per germline, CDR1 KGHDR and CDR2 SFDVKD. V dropped 9 bases and J dropped 3; count of bases not matched to a gene: 11. As DNA, the CDR3 is TGTGCCACCGGTGGCACGGGACTAGCGGCCCACACCGGGGAGCTGTTTTTT. This sequence encodes CATGGTGLAAHTGELFF.

This clonotype was seen ten or more times. The chain carries TRBV5-1 and TRBJ1-5, with D hard to call. CDR1 is SGHRS, CDR2 YFSETQ, per germline. The CDR3 consists of 14 residues. The V gene lost 1 base and the J gene lost 7 bases, with 12 bases spanning the gap. CDR3 nucleotides: TGCGCCAGCAGCTTGACGGCGGGAGGACAGCCCCAGCATTTT. This translates into CASSLTAGGQPQHF.